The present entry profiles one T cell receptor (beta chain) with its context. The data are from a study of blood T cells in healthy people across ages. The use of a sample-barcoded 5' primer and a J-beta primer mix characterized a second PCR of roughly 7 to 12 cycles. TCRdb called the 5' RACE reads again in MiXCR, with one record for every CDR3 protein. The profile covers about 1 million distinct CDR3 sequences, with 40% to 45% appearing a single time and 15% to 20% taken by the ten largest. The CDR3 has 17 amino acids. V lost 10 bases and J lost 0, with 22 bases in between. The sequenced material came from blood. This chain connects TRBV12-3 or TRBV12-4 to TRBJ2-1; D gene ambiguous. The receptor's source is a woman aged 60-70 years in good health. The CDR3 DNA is TGTGCCACCGGCCAGCAGTTGGGCGCAGACTCCTACAATGAGCAGTTCTTC. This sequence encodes CATGQQLGADSYNEQFF.